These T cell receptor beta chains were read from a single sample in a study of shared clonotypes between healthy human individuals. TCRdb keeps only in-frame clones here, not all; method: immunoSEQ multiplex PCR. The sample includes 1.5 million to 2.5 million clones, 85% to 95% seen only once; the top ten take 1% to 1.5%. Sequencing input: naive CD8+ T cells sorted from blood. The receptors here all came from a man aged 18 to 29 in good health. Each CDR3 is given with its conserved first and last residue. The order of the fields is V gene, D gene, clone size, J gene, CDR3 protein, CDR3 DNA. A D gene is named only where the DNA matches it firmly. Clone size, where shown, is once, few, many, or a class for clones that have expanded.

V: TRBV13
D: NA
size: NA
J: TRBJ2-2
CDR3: CASSLLRVRETGELFF
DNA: TGTGCCAGCAGCTTGCTCAGGGTGAGAGAAACCGGGGAGCTGTTTTTT

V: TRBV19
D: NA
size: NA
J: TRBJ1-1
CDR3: CASSIDPYGNTEAFF
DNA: TGTGCCAGTAGTATAGATCCTTATGGGAACACTGAAGCTTTCTTT

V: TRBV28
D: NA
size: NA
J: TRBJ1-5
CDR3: CASSSPPGSDQPQHF
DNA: TGTGCCAGCAGTTCCCCCCCCGGGTCGGATCAGCCCCAGCATTTT

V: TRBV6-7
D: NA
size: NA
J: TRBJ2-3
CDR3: CASSYHFRGTDTQYF
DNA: TGTGCCAGCAGTTACCACTTCAGAGGCACAGATACGCAGTATTTT

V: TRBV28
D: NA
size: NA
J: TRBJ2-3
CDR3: CATTPVRGWLSSTDTQYF
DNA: TGTGCCACCACCCCCGTGCGGGGTTGGTTATCTTCCACAGATACGCAGTATTTT

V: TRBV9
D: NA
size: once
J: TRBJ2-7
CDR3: CASSPPGTGSYEQYF
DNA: TGTGCCAGCAGTCCCCCCGGGACTGGATCCTACGAGCAGTACTTC

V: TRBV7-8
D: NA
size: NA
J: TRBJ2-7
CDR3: CASSSGRTLPYEQYF
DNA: TGTGCCAGCAGCTCAGGACGGACGCTGCCCTACGAGCAGTACTTC

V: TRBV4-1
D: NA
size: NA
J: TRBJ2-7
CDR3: CASSQGRGGYEQYF
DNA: TGCGCCAGCAGCCAAGGGAGAGGGGGCTACGAGCAGTACTTC

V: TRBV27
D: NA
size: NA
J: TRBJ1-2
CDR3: CASSFPGGSGYTF
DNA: TGTGCCAGCAGTTTTCCTGGGGGGAGCGGCTACACCTTC

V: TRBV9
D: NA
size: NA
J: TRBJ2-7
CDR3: CASSAGTYEQYF
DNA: TGTGCCAGCAGCGCCGGGACCTACGAGCAGTACTTC

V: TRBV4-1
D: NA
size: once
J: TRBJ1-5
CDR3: CASSQDQGRLSGTQHF
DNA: TGCGCCAGCAGCCAAGATCAGGGACGGCTCTCGGGAACCCAGCATTTT

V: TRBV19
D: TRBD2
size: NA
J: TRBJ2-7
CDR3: CASSIVSGYEQYF
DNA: TGTGCCAGTAGTATTGTTAGCGGGTACGAGCAGTACTTC

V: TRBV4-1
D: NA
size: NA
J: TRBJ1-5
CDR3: CASSQDPLSQPQHF
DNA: TGCGCCAGCAGCCAAGATCCCCTCAGTCAGCCCCAGCATTTT

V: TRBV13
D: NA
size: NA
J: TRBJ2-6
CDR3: CASSLGSSGANVLTF
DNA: TGTGCCAGCAGCTTAGGCTCGTCTGGGGCCAACGTCCTGACTTTC

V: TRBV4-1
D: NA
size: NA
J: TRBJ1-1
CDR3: CASSQDLEDEAFF
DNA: TGCGCCAGCAGCCAAGATTTGGAGGATGAAGCTTTCTTT

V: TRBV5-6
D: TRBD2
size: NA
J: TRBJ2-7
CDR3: CASSGTSGSYEQYF
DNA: TGTGCCAGCAGCGGGACTAGCGGCTCCTACGAGCAGTACTTC

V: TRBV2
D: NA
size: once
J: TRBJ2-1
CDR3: CASSEAGRLSYNEQFF
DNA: TGTGCCAGCAGTGAAGCAGGGAGGTTATCCTACAATGAGCAGTTCTTC

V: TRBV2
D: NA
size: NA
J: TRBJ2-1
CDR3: CASSEAQWSERDDYNEQFF
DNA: TGTGCCAGCAGTGAAGCTCAATGGTCTGAACGGGACGATTACAATGAGCAGTTCTTC

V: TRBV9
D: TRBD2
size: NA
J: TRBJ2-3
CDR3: CASSDGGAGDTQYF
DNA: TGTGCCAGCAGCGACGGGGGGGCCGGGGATACGCAGTATTTT

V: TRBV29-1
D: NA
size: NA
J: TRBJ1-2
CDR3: CSVKGLSYGYTF
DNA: TGCAGCGTCAAGGGGTTATCCTATGGCTACACCTTC

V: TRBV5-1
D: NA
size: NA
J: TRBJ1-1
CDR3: CASSLGVHTEAFF
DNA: TGCGCCAGCAGCTTGGGCGTCCACACTGAAGCTTTCTTT